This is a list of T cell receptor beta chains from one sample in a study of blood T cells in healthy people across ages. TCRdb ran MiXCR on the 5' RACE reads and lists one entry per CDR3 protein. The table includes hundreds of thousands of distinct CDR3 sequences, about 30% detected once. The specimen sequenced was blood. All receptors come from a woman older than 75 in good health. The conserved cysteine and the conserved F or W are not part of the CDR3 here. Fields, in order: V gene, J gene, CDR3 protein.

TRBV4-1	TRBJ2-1	ASSQDLGRGSYNEQF
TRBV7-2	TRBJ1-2	ASSLTLGQTPDGYT
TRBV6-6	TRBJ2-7	ASTNLGSSYEQY
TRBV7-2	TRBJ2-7	ASSLVGSTPVEQY
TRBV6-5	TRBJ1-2	ASSYIQVGTNYGYT
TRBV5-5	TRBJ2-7	ASSSGTAKTYEQY
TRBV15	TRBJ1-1	ATRSQGWPEAF
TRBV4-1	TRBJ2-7	ASSQAPTGGGPTNEQY
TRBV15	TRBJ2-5	ATSRDLGQGEETQY
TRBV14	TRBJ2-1	ASSQLKGLRASYNEQF
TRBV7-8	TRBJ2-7	ASSYSRDRAEQY
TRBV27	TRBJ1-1	ASSLVRGGGHNTEAF
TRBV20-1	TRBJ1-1	SATRDKNTEAF
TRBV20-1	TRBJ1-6	SAKSGVYNSPLH
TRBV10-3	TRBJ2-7	AISEGSGSSYEQY
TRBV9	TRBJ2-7	ASSARGSSYEQY
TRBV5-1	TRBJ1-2	ASSGDIPGYT
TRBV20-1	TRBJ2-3	SATTGGSGNTDTEY
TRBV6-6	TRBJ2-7	ASSDGLAGSCEQY
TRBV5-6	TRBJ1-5	ASSLLGGPSNQPQH
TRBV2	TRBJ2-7	ASSLIRTQGKDEQY
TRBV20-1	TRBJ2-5	SARVVGETQY
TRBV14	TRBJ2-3	ASSQDLQAAQY
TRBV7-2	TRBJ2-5	ASSSRTGGVGETQY
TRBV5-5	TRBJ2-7	ASGRDTFSYEQY
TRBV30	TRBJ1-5	AWSVYNSNQPQH
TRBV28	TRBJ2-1	ASLVVGGTNEQF